Listed below are T cell receptor beta chains from one sample, sequenced in a study of graft-versus-host responses after intestinal transplantation. TCRdb keeps only in-frame clones here, not all; method: immunoSEQ multiplex PCR. The sample yields 12,000 to 15,000 clones, 25% to 30% seen once. The sample in question was alloreactive CD4+ T cells from a mixed lymphocyte reaction culture, obtained before intestinal transplant. The receptors were sampled from a human patient who received an intestinal transplant. CDR3s include the opening cysteine and the closing phenylalanine or tryptophan. Each record gives: D gene, V gene, clone size, J gene, CDR3 length, CDR3 protein, CDR3 DNA. A D gene is named only where the DNA matches it firmly. Clone size is shown for a subset of rows, as once, few, many or a class of expanded clone.

D gene: -
V gene: TRBV27
clone size: few
J gene: TRBJ2-7
CDR3 length: 15
CDR3 protein: CASSLKGGSIYEQYF
CDR3 DNA: TGTGCCAGCAGTTTAAAAGGAGGGAGTATTTACGAGCAGTACTTC

D gene: TRBD1
V gene: TRBV30
clone size: once
J gene: TRBJ1-6
CDR3 length: 15
CDR3 protein: CAWSVTGQGDSPLHF
CDR3 DNA: TGTGCCTGGAGTGTAACCGGACAGGGGGATTCACCCCTCCACTTT

D gene: TRBD2
V gene: TRBV10-3
clone size: -
J gene: TRBJ2-2
CDR3 length: 15
CDR3 protein: CAISLAGGLGGELFF
CDR3 DNA: TGTGCCATCAGTCTAGCGGGAGGGCTAGGCGGGGAGCTGTTTTTT

D gene: TRBD2
V gene: TRBV7-8
clone size: medium-sized
J gene: TRBJ2-1
CDR3 length: 17
CDR3 protein: CASSLGRAGGFYNEQFF
CDR3 DNA: TGTGCCAGCAGCTTAGGGAGGGCGGGAGGCTTCTACAATGAGCAGTTCTTC

D gene: -
V gene: TRBV1
clone size: -
J gene: TRBJ2-7
CDR3 length: 13
CDR3 protein: CTSSQVGLGEQYF
CDR3 DNA: TGCACCAGCAGCCAAGTGGGCCTAGGCGAGCAGTACTTC

D gene: TRBD2
V gene: TRBV7-9
clone size: -
J gene: TRBJ2-7
CDR3 length: 15
CDR3 protein: CASNTSGSRGYEQYF
CDR3 DNA: TGTGCCAGCAACACTAGCGGGAGTAGGGGCTACGAGCAGTACTTC

D gene: -
V gene: TRBV6-1
clone size: few
J gene: TRBJ1-5
CDR3 length: 14
CDR3 protein: CASSGGGNNQPQHF
CDR3 DNA: TGTGCCAGCAGCGGGGGGGGGAACAATCAGCCCCAGCATTTT

D gene: -
V gene: TRBV7-9
clone size: -
J gene: TRBJ1-1
CDR3 length: 15
CDR3 protein: CASSLAGRKNTEAFF
CDR3 DNA: TGTGCCAGCAGCTTGGCAGGACGGAAGAACACTGAAGCTTTCTTT

D gene: TRBD2
V gene: TRBV11-2
clone size: -
J gene: TRBJ2-3
CDR3 length: 16
CDR3 protein: CASSSGLAGRTDTQYF
CDR3 DNA: TGTGCCAGCAGCTCGGGACTAGCGGGTCGCACAGATACGCAGTATTTT

D gene: -
V gene: TRBV19
clone size: -
J gene: TRBJ2-7
CDR3 length: 11
CDR3 protein: CASSMGWEQYF
CDR3 DNA: TGTGCCAGTAGTATGGGGTGGGAGCAGTACTTC

D gene: -
V gene: TRBV11-2
clone size: -
J gene: TRBJ1-4
CDR3 length: 16
CDR3 protein: CASSLGASPSNEKLFF
CDR3 DNA: TGTGCCAGCAGCTTAGGGGCCAGCCCCAGTAATGAAAAACTGTTTTTT

D gene: TRBD2
V gene: TRBV7-9
clone size: -
J gene: TRBJ2-1
CDR3 length: 17
CDR3 protein: CASSLLIGLAAHNEQFF
CDR3 DNA: TGTGCCAGCAGCTTACTGATAGGACTAGCGGCCCACAATGAGCAGTTCTTC

D gene: -
V gene: TRBV27
clone size: -
J gene: TRBJ2-3
CDR3 length: 14
CDR3 protein: CASSQIDTTDTQYF
CDR3 DNA: TGTGCCAGCAGCCAGATCGATACCACAGATACGCAGTATTTT

D gene: -
V gene: TRBV6-6
clone size: few
J gene: TRBJ1-3
CDR3 length: 16
CDR3 protein: CASRLDGRFSGNTIYF
CDR3 DNA: TGTGCCAGCAGACTCGACGGACGGTTCTCTGGAAACACCATATATTTT

D gene: -
V gene: TRBV7-3
clone size: -
J gene: TRBJ2-3
CDR3 length: 19
CDR3 protein: CASSRFHLLTGASTDTQYF
CDR3 DNA: TGTGCCAGCAGCCGATTCCACCTTTTAACGGGAGCTAGCACAGATACGCAGTATTTT

D gene: -
V gene: TRBV27
clone size: -
J gene: TRBJ2-3
CDR3 length: 12
CDR3 protein: CASSFIGDTQYF
CDR3 DNA: TGTGCCAGCAGTTTTATAGGAGATACGCAGTATTTT

D gene: TRBD2
V gene: TRBV14
clone size: -
J gene: TRBJ2-3
CDR3 length: 16
CDR3 protein: CASSQGTSGSPDTQYF
CDR3 DNA: TGTGCCAGCAGCCAAGGGACTAGCGGGAGCCCAGATACGCAGTATTTT

D gene: -
V gene: TRBV5-1
clone size: -
J gene: TRBJ1-5
CDR3 length: 15
CDR3 protein: CASSPSGAYNQPQHF
CDR3 DNA: TGCGCCAGCAGTCCGTCGGGGGCTTACAATCAGCCCCAGCATTTT

D gene: TRBD1
V gene: TRBV5-6
clone size: few
J gene: TRBJ1-2
CDR3 length: 13
CDR3 protein: CASSPGQTYGYTF
CDR3 DNA: TGTGCCAGCAGCCCGGGACAGACCTATGGCTACACCTTC

D gene: -
V gene: TRBV20-1
clone size: -
J gene: TRBJ2-7
CDR3 length: 10
CDR3 protein: CSALNYEQYF
CDR3 DNA: TGCAGTGCCCTAAATTACGAGCAGTACTTC

D gene: -
V gene: TRBV28
clone size: medium-sized
J gene: TRBJ1-1
CDR3 length: 12
CDR3 protein: CASLQFGAEAFF
CDR3 DNA: TGTGCCAGCCTCCAGTTCGGGGCTGAAGCTTTCTTT

D gene: -
V gene: TRBV7-2
clone size: -
J gene: TRBJ2-4
CDR3 length: 13
CDR3 protein: CASLQEDKNIQYF
CDR3 DNA: TGTGCCAGCCTTCAGGAGGACAAAAACATTCAGTACTTC

D gene: TRBD2
V gene: TRBV25-1
clone size: medium-sized
J gene: TRBJ2-1
CDR3 length: 15
CDR3 protein: CASSVAGGSYNEQFF
CDR3 DNA: TGTGCCAGCAGTGTAGCGGGAGGTTCCTACAATGAGCAGTTCTTC

D gene: TRBD1
V gene: TRBV6-6
clone size: -
J gene: TRBJ2-4
CDR3 length: 13
CDR3 protein: CASTQPGQNIQYF
CDR3 DNA: TGTGCCAGCACCCAGCCGGGACAGAACATTCAGTACTTC

D gene: TRBD1
V gene: TRBV6-1
clone size: few
J gene: TRBJ2-4
CDR3 length: 19
CDR3 protein: CASSEGPTGGVGTKNIQYF
CDR3 DNA: TGTGCCAGCAGTGAAGGACCGACAGGGGGCGTAGGTACCAAAAACATTCAGTACTTC

D gene: -
V gene: TRBV6-1
clone size: -
J gene: TRBJ1-3
CDR3 length: 14
CDR3 protein: CASSDRVAGNTIYF
CDR3 DNA: TGTGCCAGCAGTGACAGGGTTGCCGGAAACACCATATATTTT

D gene: -
V gene: TRBV7-9
clone size: -
J gene: TRBJ1-4
CDR3 length: 14
CDR3 protein: CASSRSAVGEKLFF
CDR3 DNA: TGTGCCAGCAGCCGAAGTGCGGTTGGAGAAAAACTGTTTTTT

D gene: -
V gene: TRBV6-9
clone size: -
J gene: TRBJ2-7
CDR3 length: 11
CDR3 protein: CASTRGYEQYF
CDR3 DNA: TGTGCCAGCACCCGGGGCTACGAGCAGTACTTC

D gene: -
V gene: TRBV30
clone size: medium-sized
J gene: TRBJ2-7
CDR3 length: 11
CDR3 protein: CAWSDAYEQYF
CDR3 DNA: TGTGCCTGGAGTGATGCCTACGAGCAGTACTTC

D gene: -
V gene: TRBV4-1
clone size: -
J gene: TRBJ2-2
CDR3 length: 14
CDR3 protein: CASSQGQNTGELFF
CDR3 DNA: TGCGCCAGCAGCCAAGGACAGAACACCGGGGAGCTGTTTTTT

D gene: -
V gene: TRBV6-6
clone size: -
J gene: TRBJ2-7
CDR3 length: 14
CDR3 protein: CASSYRGGNDEQYF
CDR3 DNA: TGTGCCAGCAGTTACCGGGGCGGGAACGACGAGCAGTACTTC

D gene: -
V gene: TRBV2
clone size: few
J gene: TRBJ1-1
CDR3 length: 13
CDR3 protein: CASSEVVTAEAFF
CDR3 DNA: TGTGCCAGCAGTGAAGTAGTGACAGCTGAAGCTTTCTTT

D gene: -
V gene: TRBV5-1
clone size: -
J gene: TRBJ2-7
CDR3 length: 13
CDR3 protein: CASSLDPKYEQYF
CDR3 DNA: TGTGCCAGCAGCTTGGATCCTAAGTACGAGCAGTACTTC

D gene: -
V gene: TRBV28
clone size: -
J gene: TRBJ1-2
CDR3 length: 10
CDR3 protein: CASLGGGYTF
CDR3 DNA: TGTGCCAGCCTCGGGGGGGGCTACACCTTC

D gene: TRBD2
V gene: TRBV27
clone size: -
J gene: TRBJ2-5
CDR3 length: 15
CDR3 protein: CASSRLAGNLYEQYF
CDR3 DNA: TGTGCCAGCAGTAGACTAGCGGGGAACCTATACGAACAGTACTTC

D gene: -
V gene: TRBV6-1
clone size: -
J gene: TRBJ2-7
CDR3 length: 15
CDR3 protein: CASSDAGTATYEQYF
CDR3 DNA: TGTGCCAGCAGTGATGCGGGGACAGCCACCTACGAGCAGTACTTC

D gene: TRBD1
V gene: TRBV19
clone size: -
J gene: TRBJ1-4
CDR3 length: 16
CDR3 protein: CASSNGQGAVREKLFF
CDR3 DNA: TGTGCCAGTAGTAACGGACAGGGGGCAGTACGGGAAAAACTGTTTTTT

D gene: -
V gene: TRBV7-6
clone size: medium-sized
J gene: TRBJ1-1
CDR3 length: 13
CDR3 protein: CASSTNRATEAFF
CDR3 DNA: TGTGCCAGCAGCACAAACAGGGCCACTGAAGCTTTCTTT

D gene: -
V gene: TRBV10-3
clone size: -
J gene: TRBJ2-3
CDR3 length: 14
CDR3 protein: CAISSFAGADTQYF
CDR3 DNA: TGTGCCATCAGTTCCTTCGCCGGGGCAGATACGCAGTATTTT

D gene: TRBD1
V gene: TRBV6-4
clone size: few
J gene: TRBJ2-2
CDR3 length: 14
CDR3 protein: CASKGQGNTGELFF
CDR3 DNA: TGTGCCAGCAAAGGACAGGGAAACACCGGGGAGCTGTTTTTT

D gene: -
V gene: TRBV7-9
clone size: medium-sized
J gene: TRBJ1-5
CDR3 length: 16
CDR3 protein: CASSLDGGSGNQPQHF
CDR3 DNA: TGTGCCAGCAGCTTAGACGGGGGCTCCGGCAATCAGCCCCAGCATTTT

D gene: TRBD2
V gene: TRBV14
clone size: -
J gene: TRBJ2-1
CDR3 length: 17
CDR3 protein: CASSQLKTSGNYNEQFF
CDR3 DNA: TGTGCCAGCAGCCAATTGAAGACTAGCGGGAACTACAATGAGCAGTTCTTC

D gene: TRBD2
V gene: TRBV18
clone size: -
J gene: TRBJ2-7
CDR3 length: 17
CDR3 protein: CASSPLAGGAGSYEQYF
CDR3 DNA: TGTGCCAGCTCACCACTCGCGGGAGGGGCGGGCTCCTACGAGCAGTACTTC

D gene: -
V gene: TRBV30
clone size: -
J gene: TRBJ2-7
CDR3 length: 11
CDR3 protein: CAWSVRDEQYF
CDR3 DNA: TGTGCCTGGAGTGTACGGGACGAGCAGTACTTC

D gene: TRBD1
V gene: TRBV19
clone size: -
J gene: TRBJ1-4
CDR3 length: 15
CDR3 protein: CASSSGQGINEKLFF
CDR3 DNA: TGTGCCAGTAGTTCGGGACAGGGAATTAATGAAAAACTGTTTTTT

D gene: -
V gene: TRBV4-3
clone size: -
J gene: TRBJ2-6
CDR3 length: 17
CDR3 protein: CASSQGAGNSGANVLTF
CDR3 DNA: TGCGCCAGCAGCCAAGGGGCGGGAAACTCTGGGGCCAACGTCCTGACTTTC

D gene: TRBD2
V gene: TRBV28
clone size: -
J gene: TRBJ2-1
CDR3 length: 15
CDR3 protein: CASSPPGLGYNEQFF
CDR3 DNA: TGTGCCAGCAGTCCACCGGGACTAGGTTACAATGAGCAGTTCTTC

D gene: TRBD2
V gene: TRBV9
clone size: -
J gene: TRBJ2-2
CDR3 length: 20
CDR3 protein: CASSPGTWLAGGGGTGELFF
CDR3 DNA: TGTGCCAGCAGCCCTGGTACGTGGCTAGCGGGAGGAGGGGGCACCGGGGAGCTGTTTTTT

D gene: TRBD1
V gene: TRBV2
clone size: -
J gene: TRBJ1-2
CDR3 length: 15
CDR3 protein: CASLPTGRLGYGYTF
CDR3 DNA: TGTGCCAGCCTCCCGACAGGGCGGCTGGGCTATGGCTACACCTTC

D gene: -
V gene: TRBV25-1
clone size: few
J gene: TRBJ1-1
CDR3 length: 13
CDR3 protein: CASKGGGGTEAFF
CDR3 DNA: TGTGCCAGCAAGGGGGGGGGAGGCACTGAAGCTTTCTTT